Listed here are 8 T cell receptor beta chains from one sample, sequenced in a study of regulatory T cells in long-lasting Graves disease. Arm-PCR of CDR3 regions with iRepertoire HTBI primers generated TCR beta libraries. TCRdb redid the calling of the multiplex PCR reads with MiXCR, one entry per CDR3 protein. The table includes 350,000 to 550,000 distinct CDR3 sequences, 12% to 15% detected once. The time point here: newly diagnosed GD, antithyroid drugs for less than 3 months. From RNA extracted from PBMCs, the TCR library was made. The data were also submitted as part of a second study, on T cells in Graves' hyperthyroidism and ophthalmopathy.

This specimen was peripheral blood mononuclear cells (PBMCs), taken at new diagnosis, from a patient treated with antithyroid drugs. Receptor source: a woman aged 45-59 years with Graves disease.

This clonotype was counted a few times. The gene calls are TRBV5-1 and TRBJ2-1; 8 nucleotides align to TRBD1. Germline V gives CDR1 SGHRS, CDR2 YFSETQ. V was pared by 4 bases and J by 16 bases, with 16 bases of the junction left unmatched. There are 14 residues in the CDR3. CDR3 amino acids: CASSLTAVDRVGFF. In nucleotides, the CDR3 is TGCGCCAGCAGCCTCACGGCCGTGGACAGGGTGGGATTCTTC.

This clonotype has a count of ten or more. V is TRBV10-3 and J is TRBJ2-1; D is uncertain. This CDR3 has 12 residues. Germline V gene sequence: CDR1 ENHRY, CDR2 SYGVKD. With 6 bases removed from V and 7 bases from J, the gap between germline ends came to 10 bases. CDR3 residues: CAISLESNEQFF. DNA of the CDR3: TGTGCCATCAGCCTGGAGTCGAATGAGCAGTTCTTC.

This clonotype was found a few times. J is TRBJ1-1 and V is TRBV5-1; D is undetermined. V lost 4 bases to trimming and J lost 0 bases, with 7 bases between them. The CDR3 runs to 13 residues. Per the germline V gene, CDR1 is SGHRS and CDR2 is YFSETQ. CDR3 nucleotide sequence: TGCGCCAGCAGCGAGGACCTGAACACTGAAGCTTTCTTT. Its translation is CASSEDLNTEAFF.

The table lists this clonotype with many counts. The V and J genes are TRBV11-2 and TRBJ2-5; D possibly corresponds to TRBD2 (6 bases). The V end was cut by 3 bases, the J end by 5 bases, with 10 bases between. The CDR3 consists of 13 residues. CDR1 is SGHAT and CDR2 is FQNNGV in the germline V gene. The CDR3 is CASSFGGWETQYF. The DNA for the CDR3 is TGTGCCAGCAGCTTCGGGGGTTGGGAGACCCAGTACTTC.

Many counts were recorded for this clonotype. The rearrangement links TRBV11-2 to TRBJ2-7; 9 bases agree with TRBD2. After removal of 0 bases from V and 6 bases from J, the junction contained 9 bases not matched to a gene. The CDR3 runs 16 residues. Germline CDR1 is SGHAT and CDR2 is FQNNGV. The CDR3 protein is CASSLDKRGLASEQYF. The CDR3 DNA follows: TGTGCCAGCAGCTTAGATAAGAGGGGACTAGCCTCCGAGCAGTACTTC. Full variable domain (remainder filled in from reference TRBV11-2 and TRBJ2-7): EAGVAQSPRYKIIEKRQSVAFWCNPISGHATLYWYQQILGQGPKLLIQFQNNGVVDDSQLPKDRFSAERLKGVDSTLKIQPAKLEDSAVYLCASSLDKRGLASEQYFGPGTRLTVT.

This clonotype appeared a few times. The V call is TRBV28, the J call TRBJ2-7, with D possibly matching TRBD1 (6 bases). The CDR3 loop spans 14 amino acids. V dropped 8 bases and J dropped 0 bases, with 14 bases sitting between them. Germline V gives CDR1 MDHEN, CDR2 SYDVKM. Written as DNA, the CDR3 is TGTGCCAGCGGGGGCGCTACTCCCTCCTACGAGCAGTACTTC. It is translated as CASGGATPSYEQYF.

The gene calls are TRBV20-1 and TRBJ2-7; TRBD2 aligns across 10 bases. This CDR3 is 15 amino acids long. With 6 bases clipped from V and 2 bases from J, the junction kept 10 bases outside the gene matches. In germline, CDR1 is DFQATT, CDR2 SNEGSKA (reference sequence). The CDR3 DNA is TGCAGTGCGAGGGGGCTAGCGGGAGTCACCTACGAGCAGTACTTC. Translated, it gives CSARGLAGVTYEQYF.

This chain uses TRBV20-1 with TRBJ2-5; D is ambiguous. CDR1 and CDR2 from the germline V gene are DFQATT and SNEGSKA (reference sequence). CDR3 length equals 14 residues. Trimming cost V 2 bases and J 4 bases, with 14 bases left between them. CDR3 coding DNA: TGCAGTGCTAGAACCCTAAGGGTTGCAGAGACCCAGTACTTC. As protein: CSARTLRVAETQYF.